Sequencing of this T cell receptor beta chain was carried out in a study of OX40 agonist ivuxolimab in advanced cancers. In this sample, this clone turned up a few times. Antigen specificity is unknown. TCRdb keeps only in-frame clones here, not all; method: immunoSEQ multiplex PCR. The repertoire holds roughly 60,000 clones, with roughly nine tenths as singletons. Regarding the study as a whole: In a subset of nonresponders, normalized T-cell clonal expansion was also low. Some of the lowest clonal expansion was seen in partial responders at 0.1-3.0 mg/kg. Expanded peripheral T-cell antigen specificity went undetermined.

The V end lost 6 bases, the J end lost 9 bases, and 21 bases lay between the germline ends. The CDR3 has 15 residues. In germline, CDR1 is SNHLY, CDR2 FYNNEI. This sequence originates from an adult with an advanced solid tumor such as melanoma, head and neck, liver or kidney cancer. The sequencing used CD4+ or CD8+ T cells sorted from blood, collected in a trial of the OX40 agonist ivuxolimab. V usage is TRBV2 and J usage is TRBJ1-5; D perhaps matches TRBD1 (6 bases). The CDR3 nucleotides are TGTGCCAGCAGCCAAGGGGTGTCAGGGGCTAGGCCCCAGCATTTT. Translation gives CASSQGVSGARPQHF.